The present T cell receptor (beta chain) was sequenced within a study of shared clonotypes between healthy human individuals. Study context: Three plates were used per donor for CD4 naive, three for CD4 memory, two for CD8 naive and one for CD8 memory.

Sequencing used immunoSEQ multiplex PCR; TCRdb keeps in-frame clones, though not all of them. The data hold around 2,000,000 clones, with about 92% observed a single time. This clone was picked up a small number of times. What it recognizes is unknown. Naive CD8 cells lacked CD45RO and underwent positive selection for CCR7, leaving out terminally differentiated effector memory CD45RA+ cells. Overall study results and limits: The sampled material consisted only of blood, and tissue repertoires are likely to differ. There were few donors, and this limited the genetic and exposure-history diversity represented.

The sequenced sample was naive CD8+ T cells from PBMCs. The receptor was derived from a young man in good health. Some clones in this sample may be carry-over from other donors' samples.

The CDR3 region is CASSEDSYTEAFF. Here the CDR3 DNA reads TGTGCCAGCAGTGAGGACAGTTACACTGAAGCTTTCTTT. This chain joins TRBV6-1 and TRBJ1-1, with TRBD1 as a possible D gene (6 bases). Germline values: CDR1 MNHNS, CDR2 SASEGT. V lost 3 bases and J lost 3, with 8 bases in between. The length of the CDR3 is 13 residues.